This T cell receptor (beta chain) emerged from a study of T cell clusters in autoimmune cytopenias. TRB was amplified by touch-down multiplex PCR, primer pools A and B combined. Following a re-call of the multiplex PCR reads, TCRdb has one entry per CDR3 protein and lacks DNA. This sample's table has about 3,800 distinct CDR3 sequences. This clonotype is identified as medium-sized from frequency. Antigen: not known. TRB amplification used approximately 0.25 ug of peripheral blood genomic DNA. Per the germline V gene, CDR1 is GTSNPN and CDR2 is SVGIG (reference sequence). This CDR3 comprises 13 residues. Study-wide results and limits: The cluster-lack signature was not seen for secondary cytopenia versus chronic lymphocytic leukemia. Primary autoimmune cytopenia patients appeared to lack physiological T cell clusters present in healthy donors. No experiment has yet validated the function of the T cell clusters defined in silico. TRB repertoire shifts in secondary cytopenia and chronic lymphocytic leukemia mostly reflected lymphoma, not autoimmunity.

This receptor was obtained from a human donor with an autoimmune cytopenia or autoimmune hepatitis (not recorded which). Sequencing input: peripheral blood. This chain uses TRBV30 with TRBJ2-7; checking the TCRdb D call of TRBD1 is not possible without DNA. CDR3 sequence: CAWGPPIPYEQYF.